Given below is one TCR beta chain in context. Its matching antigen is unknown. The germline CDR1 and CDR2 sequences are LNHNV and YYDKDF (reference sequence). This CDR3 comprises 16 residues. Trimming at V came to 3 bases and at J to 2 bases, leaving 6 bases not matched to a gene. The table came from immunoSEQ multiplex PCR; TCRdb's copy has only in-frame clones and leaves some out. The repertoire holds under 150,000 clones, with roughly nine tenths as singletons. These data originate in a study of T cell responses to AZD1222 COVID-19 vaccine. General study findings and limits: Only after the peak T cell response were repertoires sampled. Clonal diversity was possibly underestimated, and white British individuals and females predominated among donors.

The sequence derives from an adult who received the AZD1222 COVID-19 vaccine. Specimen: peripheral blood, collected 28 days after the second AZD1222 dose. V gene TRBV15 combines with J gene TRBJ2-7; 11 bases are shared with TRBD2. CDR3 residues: CATSSLGTSGTYEQYF. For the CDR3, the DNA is TGTGCCACCAGCAGTCTAGGGACTAGCGGTACCTACGAGCAGTACTTC.